This T cell receptor beta chain derives from a study of CD8+ T cells in alopecia areata. The study's findings and limits: Tofacitinib significantly reduced both scalp clonality and expanded CD8+ clones among the top 100.

The CDR3 is 13 amino acids. The V gene end was trimmed by 7 bases and the J gene end by 7 bases; junction bases not matched to a gene: 9. The V gene's germline CDR1 is SGHRS and CDR2 YFSETQ. Regarding treatment: oral pan-JAK inhibitor, 5-10 mg twice daily. The investigators collected lesional scalp punch biopsies and peripheral blood from alopecia areata patients. PBMCs provided sorted CD4+ and CD8+ T cells. The sequencing template was cDNA reverse transcribed from extracted RNA. Profiling relied on immunoSEQ multiplex PCR, and the TCRdb table lists in-frame clones only, not all of them. The sample has under 250,000 clones, about three fifths seen once. As regards this clone: Antigen specificity is unknown.

This sequence originates from a human donor with alopecia areata. The chain has TRBV5-1 and TRBJ2-5, with 8 bases identical to TRBD2. Material: CD4+ T cells sorted from blood, obtained at week 4, from a patient treated with tofacitinib. The CDR3 region has the DNA TGCGCCAGCGAGGCAGCGGGGGCGGGGACCCAGTACTTC. It translates to CASEAAGAGTQYF. Full variable domain (outside the CDR3, taken from reference TRBV5-1 and TRBJ2-5): KAGVTQTPRYLIKTRGQQVTLSCSPISGHRSVSWYQQTPGQGLQFLFEYFSETQRNKGNFPGRFSGRQFSNSRSEMNVSTLELGDSALYLCASEAAGAGTQYFGPGTRLLVL.